One sample yielded the 28 T cell receptor beta chains listed below, sequenced in a study of shared clonotypes between healthy human individuals. Assay: immunoSEQ multiplex PCR; the TCRdb copy retains only in-frame clones and omits some. The sample lists a few hundred thousand clones; roughly 70% were seen once. Sequenced input: memory CD4+ T cells sorted from blood. Subset denoted: CD45RA-negative fraction. The receptor source for this set is a man aged 25-45 years in good health.

Written as DNA, the CDR3 is TGCGCCAGCACTAGCGGGAACTCCTACAATGAGCAGTTCTTC. It translates to CASTSGNSYNEQFF. The chain carries TRBV10-2 and TRBJ2-1, with 9 bases matching TRBD2. With V trimmed by 7 bases and J by 0 bases, 1 base remained unmatched. This CDR3 spans 14 amino acids. CDR1 WSHSY and CDR2 SAAADI come from the germline V gene.

This clone has just one count. The V call is TRBV27, the J call TRBJ2-7, with TRBD2 identical over 9 bases. The germline gives CDR1 MNHEY, CDR2 SMNVEV (reference sequence). The V and J ends lost 11 bases and 6 bases, in that order; junction bases with no gene match: 11. This CDR3 is built from 13 residues. DNA for the CDR3: TGTGCCCGAACGGGACTAGCTCGCGTCGAGCAGTACTTC. Translated, it gives CARTGLARVEQYF.

This clone was observed a single time. The CDR3 bases are TGTGCCAGCAGATTGACAGGGAATCAGCCCCAGCATTTT. The encoded protein is CASRLTGNQPQHF. The rearrangement joins TRBV6-1 to TRBJ1-5, with 7 nucleotides matching TRBD1. The CDR3 contains 13 residues. Per the germline V gene, CDR1 is MNHNS and CDR2 is SASEGT. With V trimmed by 6 bases and J by 4 bases, 3 bases remained unmatched.

This rearrangement joins TRBV7-2 to TRBJ1-1, with 7 bases identical to TRBD1. Germline CDR1 SGHTA, CDR2 FQGNSA. This CDR3 contains 16 residues. V lost 1 base and J lost 1; bases outside the gene matches: 6. CDR3 coding DNA: TGTGCCAGCAGCTTAGGAGTTAGGACAGGGAACACTGAAGCTTTCTTT. It translates to CASSLGVRTGNTEAFF.

The CDR3 loop is CASSLGSSLAKNIQYF. The CDR3 DNA reads TGTGCCAGCAGCTTAGGGTCGTCGCTAGCCAAAAACATTCAGTACTTC. V gene TRBV11-2 combines with J gene TRBJ2-4; D gene unclear. Trimming removed 1 base at V and 0 bases at J, with 10 bases between. The germline V gene has CDR1 SGHAT and CDR2 FQNNGV. The CDR3 covers 16 residues.

The V call is TRBV5-8, the J call TRBJ1-3; D perhaps matches TRBD1 (5 bases). V gave up 1 base and J gave up 2 bases, with 10 bases separating them. The CDR3 is 15 amino acids. The V gene's germline CDR1 is SGHTS and CDR2 YDEGEE. CDR3 in DNA: TGTGCCAGCAGCTTGTTCGGGGGAGCTGGAAACACCATATATTTT. Its translation is CASSLFGGAGNTIYF.

The chain employs TRBV10-1 and TRBJ2-7; 7 bases are shared with TRBD2. Losses at the gene ends were 1 base for V and 2 bases for J; bases not matched to a gene: 5. Looked up from germline, CDR1 is WNHNN and CDR2 is SYGVQD (reference sequence). The CDR3 is 15 residues long. Written as DNA, the CDR3 is TGCGCCAGCAGTGAGTATGTGGGAGGGCCCTACGAGCAGTACTTC. It encodes CASSEYVGGPYEQYF.

This clone was recorded a few times. This sequence joins TRBV2 and TRBJ1-1; TRBD1 matches at 9 bases. This CDR3 comprises 13 residues. Trimming cost V 10 bases and J 4 bases; bases outside gene matches: 7. CDR1 and CDR2 (germline): SNHLY, FYNNEI. CDR3 protein: CAIGTGTATEAFF. Written as DNA, the CDR3 is TGTGCCATCGGGACAGGGACGGCCACTGAAGCTTTCTTT.

This clone was detected only a few times. The gene calls are TRBV6-6 and TRBJ1-4; 8 bases are a match to TRBD1. J gave up 7 bases and V 1 base, and 5 bases lay outside the gene matches. The CDR3 has 15 residues. Germline V gene data show CDR1 as MNHNY and CDR2 as SVGAGI (reference sequence). CDR3 bases: TGTGCCAGCAGTTACTACGACAGGGGAGGTGAAAAACTGTTTTTT. Protein sequence: CASSYYDRGGEKLFF.

The rearrangement joins TRBV5-6 to TRBJ2-5, with D perhaps being TRBD1 or TRBD2 (6 bases each). The CDR3 consists of 15 residues. V was trimmed by 4 bases and J by 4 bases, leaving 17 bases between them. The germline gives CDR1 SGHDT, CDR2 YYEEEE. CDR3 DNA sequence: TGTGCCAGCAGCCCTGCCCGCAGGGGAGGAGAGACCCAGTACTTC. Its translation is CASSPARRGGETQYF.

The chain uses TRBV13 and TRBJ2-2; D ambiguous. The germline gives CDR1 PRHDT, CDR2 FYEKMQ (reference sequence). V lost 5 bases and J lost 1, with 14 bases in between. The CDR3 sequence is 16 residues long. CDR3 nucleotides: TGTGCCAGCAGCCCCCCGATTCAGATGAACACCGGGGAGCTGTTTTTT. It specifies CASSPPIQMNTGELFF. Filled out from reference TRBV13 and TRBJ2-2, the complete variable domain reads AAGVIQSPRHLIKEKRETATLKCYPIPRHDTVYWYQQGPGQDPQFLISFYEKMQSDKGSIPDRFSAQQFSDYHSELNMSSLELGDSALYFCASSPPIQMNTGELFFGEGSRLTVL.

The chain is built from TRBV5-4 and TRBJ2-7, with TRBD1 identical over 7 bases. The germline V gene encodes CDR1 SGHNT and CDR2 YYREEE (reference sequence). V shed 1 base, J shed 3 bases, and the junction held 4 bases outside the gene matches. The CDR3 is made up of 14 amino acids. CDR3 sequence reads: CASSLKQGIYEQYF. In nucleotides, the CDR3 is TGTGCCAGCAGCTTGAAACAGGGGATCTACGAGCAGTACTTC.

The chain links TRBV28 to TRBJ1-1; 7 bases line up with TRBD1. V was clipped by 5 bases and J by 4 bases; unmatched bases: 4. The germline gives CDR1 MDHEN, CDR2 SYDVKM. This CDR3 region has 13 residues. In nucleotides, the CDR3 is TGTGCCAGCAGTCCGACAGGGCCCACTGAAGCTTTCTTT. It is translated as CASSPTGPTEAFF.

The table lists this clone with a few counts. V and J are TRBV9 and TRBJ2-3; D is perhaps TRBD1 (5 bases). V was pared by 5 bases and J by 6 bases, with 31 bases between. Germline assignment: CDR1 SGDLS and CDR2 YYNGEE. This CDR3 contains 19 residues. The CDR3 sequence: CASSKGHLNGFGFTDTQYF. CDR3 in DNA: TGTGCCAGCAGTAAAGGACACCTCAATGGGTTCGGGTTCACGGATACGCAGTATTTT.

The J gene is TRBJ2-1, the V gene TRBV5-1; D is possibly TRBD1 (5 bases). Germline V lookup: CDR1 SGHRS, CDR2 YFSETQ. Trimming stripped 4 bases from V and 0 bases from J, with 23 bases between. The length of the CDR3 is 19 residues. The CDR3 spells CASSPYFQGGGDSYNEQFF. CDR3 coding DNA: TGCGCCAGCAGCCCCTACTTCCAGGGCGGTGGAGACTCCTACAATGAGCAGTTCTTC.

As to this clone: The sample has other DNA sequences that encode this CDR3 too. V is TRBV7-2 and J is TRBJ2-7; D is undetermined. The CDR3 spans 13 residues. V was clipped by 2 bases and J by 2 bases, with 7 bases between them. The germline V gene has CDR1 SGHTA and CDR2 FQGNSA. The CDR3 DNA follows: TGTGCCAGCAGCTTAACAGTTACCTACGAGCAGTACTTC. Protein product: CASSLTVTYEQYF. Variable domain in full (rest from reference TRBV7-2 and TRBJ2-7): GAGVSQSPSNKVTEKGKDVELRCDPISGHTALYWYRQSLGQGLEFLIYFQGNSAPDKSGLPSDRFSAERTGGSVSTLTIQRTQQEDSAVYLCASSLTVTYEQYFGPGTRLTVT.

As concerns this clone: The same CDR3 also results from other DNA sequences found in this sample. The chain joins TRBV29-1 to TRBJ2-3; unclear D gene. The CDR3 is 12 residues long. Germline-derived CDR1 and CDR2 are SQVTM and ANQGSEA. Trimming pared 3 bases from V and 0 bases from J, leaving 4 bases between. Here the CDR3 reads CSVESSTDTQYF. The DNA of the CDR3 is TGCAGCGTTGAGTCTAGCACAGATACGCAGTATTTT.

This sequence joins TRBV2 and TRBJ1-2; D ambiguous. The germline V gene encodes CDR1 SNHLY and CDR2 FYNNEI. V gave up 4 bases and J gave up 8 bases, with 14 bases separating them. The CDR3 contains 13 residues. In nucleotides, the CDR3 is TGTGCCAGCAGTGCAGAATGGGAGGTCGGCTACACCTTC. Its translation: CASSAEWEVGYTF.

The V call is TRBV2, the J call TRBJ2-3; the match to TRBD2 covers 12 bases. V lost 6 bases to trimming and J lost 3 bases; unmatched junction nucleotides: 7. The CDR3 consists of 16 residues. Germline assignment: CDR1 SNHLY and CDR2 FYNNEI. CDR3 amino acids: CASSGLAGSETDTQYF. In nucleotides, the CDR3 is TGTGCCAGCAGCGGACTAGCGGGATCGGAGACAGATACGCAGTATTTT.

As concerns this clone: This sample also contains other DNA sequences that code for the same CDR3. The genes are TRBV5-4 and TRBJ1-2, with D maybe TRBD1 (5 bases). Germline CDR1 reads SGHNT; CDR2 reads YYREEE (reference sequence). Trimming stripped 4 bases from V and 4 bases from J, with 14 bases between. The CDR3 sequence is 14 residues long. The CDR3 DNA is TGTGCCAGCAGCCCCGATAGGGGCGGCTATGGCTACACCTTC. Encoded protein: CASSPDRGGYGYTF.

This clone was counted a few times. V is TRBV5-1 and J is TRBJ2-2; 7 bases line up with TRBD1. The CDR3 is made up of 16 amino acids. Germline V lookup: CDR1 SGHRS, CDR2 YFSETQ. With 4 bases clipped from V and 0 bases from J, the junction kept 6 bases outside the gene matches. CDR3 region: CASSLGGGSNTGELFF. In DNA, the CDR3 is TGCGCCAGCAGCCTAGGGGGCGGATCGAACACCGGGGAGCTGTTTTTT.

The CDR3 loop is CASSLSLNAGELFF. The CDR3 DNA is TGCGCCAGCAGTTTGTCATTGAATGCCGGGGAGCTGTTTTTT. The chain recombines TRBV5-1 with TRBJ2-2, with no clear D. The CDR3 runs 14 residues. Germline CDR1 reads SGHRS; CDR2 reads YFSETQ. V was trimmed by 5 bases and J by 6 bases, leaving 14 bases between them.

The rearrangement uses TRBV2 and TRBJ2-1; 7 nucleotides align to TRBD1. CDR1 is SNHLY, CDR2 FYNNEI, per germline. The CDR3 spans 14 residues. Losses at the gene ends were 4 bases for V and 8 bases for J; bases not matched to a gene: 8. CDR3 DNA: TGTGCCAGCAGTGTTTTCCAGGGGGTGGATGAGCAGTTCTTC. This codes for CASSVFQGVDEQFF. Variable domain in full (rest from reference TRBV2 and TRBJ2-1): EPEVTQTPSHQVTQMGQEVILRCVPISNHLYFYWYRQILGQKVEFLVSFYNNEISEKSEIFDDQFSVERPDGSNFTLKIRSTKLEDSAMYFCASSVFQGVDEQFFGPGTRLTVL.

This clone appeared a single time. This chain joins TRBV9 and TRBJ2-7, with 11 bases matching TRBD1. The CDR3 is 16 residues long. CDR1 SGDLS and CDR2 YYNGEE come from the germline V gene. The V gene end was trimmed by 3 bases and the J gene end by 5 bases; junction bases not matched to a gene: 10. The chain's CDR3 is CASSGRDRGVSDEQYF. The CDR3 region has the DNA TGTGCCAGCAGCGGACGGGACAGGGGGGTTTCCGACGAGCAGTACTTC. The complete variable domain, with remaining parts taken from reference TRBV9 and TRBJ2-7, reads DSGVTQTPKHLITATGQRVTLRCSPRSGDLSVYWYQQSLDQGLQFLIQYYNGEERAKGNILERFSAQQFPDLHSELNLSSLELGDSALYFCASSGRDRGVSDEQYFGPGTRLTVT.

V usage is TRBV7-6 and J usage is TRBJ1-1, with TRBD1 as a possible D gene (6 bases). V was shortened by 5 bases and J by 5 bases, with 12 bases between the two germline ends. Germline assignment: CDR1 SGHVS and CDR2 FNYEAQ. The CDR3 spans 13 residues. This CDR3 is CASSRGQGTEAFF. In DNA form, the CDR3 reads TGTGCCAGCAGCCGGGGGCAGGGAACTGAAGCTTTCTTT.

V is TRBV27 and J is TRBJ1-5; the D is unclear. This CDR3 contains 10 residues. CDR1 is MNHEY, CDR2 SMNVEV, per germline (reference sequence). The germline V and J ends were trimmed by 4 bases and 7 bases, with 2 bases remaining between them. The CDR3 is CASSSQPQHF. The CDR3 nucleotides are TGTGCCAGCAGTTCCCAGCCCCAGCATTTT.

Many counts were recorded for this clone. The rearrangement joins TRBV23-1 to TRBJ2-7; 10 bases are shared with TRBD1. TRBV23-1 is an open reading frame, and its role is uncertain. The CDR3 runs 13 residues. With V trimmed by 8 bases and J by 2 bases, 3 bases remained unmatched. CDR3 region: CASPGTGAYEQYF. CDR3 bases: TGCGCCAGCCCCGGGACAGGGGCCTACGAGCAGTACTTC.

The chain couples TRBV6-4 to TRBJ1-2; D is perhaps TRBD1 (5 bases). This CDR3 is built from 14 residues. V dropped 2 bases and J dropped 8 bases, with 15 bases sitting between them. CDR1 and CDR2 from the germline V gene are MRHNA and SNTAGT. The CDR3 nucleotides are TGTGCCAGCAGTGACGCCGTTGGGGGACGCGGCTACACCTTC. Amino acids: CASSDAVGGRGYTF.